This T cell receptor beta chain was documented in a study of human T cells and chemical hapten exposure. Study details: The study lasted approximately 25 weeks, and patients were dosed weekly with diphenylcyclopropenone on the scalp throughout.

Individual cDNA molecules received unique molecular identifiers in the library. Original methodology: Across samples, TCR counts had a median of 95,638 and ranged from roughly 20,000 to 690,600. One entry per CDR3 protein, called by TCRdb with MiXCR from the RACE reads. The V and J calls, along with clone size, are taken from TCRdb and not from the paper's own processing. The top ten hold 2% to 2.5% of the sample, which has fewer than 100,000 distinct CDR3 sequences, roughly an eighth seen once. The time point was: patch test 1, 2 weeks after DPC sensitization. Treatment specified: therapeutic diphenylcyclopropenone sensitization with weekly scalp DPC. The sample holds a few counts of this clonotype. This sequence originates from a woman in her 40s with alopecia areata. Some clones in this sample may be carry-over from other donors' samples. This specimen was whole blood, taken in connection with sensitization to the hapten diphenylcyclopropenone (DPC).

CDR3 coding DNA: TGTGCCAGCAGCCCAAGGGTGGCTAGCGGGAGGCCCCGGGGTTTTTCAGATACGCAGTATTTT. Residues: CASSPRVASGRPRGFSDTQYF. The chain recombines TRBV7-6 with TRBJ2-3, with 11 positions matching TRBD2. The germline V gene encodes CDR1 SGHVS and CDR2 FNYEAQ. The length of the CDR3 is 21 residues. V trimming: 5 bases; J trimming: 4 bases; junction bases outside the gene matches: 23.